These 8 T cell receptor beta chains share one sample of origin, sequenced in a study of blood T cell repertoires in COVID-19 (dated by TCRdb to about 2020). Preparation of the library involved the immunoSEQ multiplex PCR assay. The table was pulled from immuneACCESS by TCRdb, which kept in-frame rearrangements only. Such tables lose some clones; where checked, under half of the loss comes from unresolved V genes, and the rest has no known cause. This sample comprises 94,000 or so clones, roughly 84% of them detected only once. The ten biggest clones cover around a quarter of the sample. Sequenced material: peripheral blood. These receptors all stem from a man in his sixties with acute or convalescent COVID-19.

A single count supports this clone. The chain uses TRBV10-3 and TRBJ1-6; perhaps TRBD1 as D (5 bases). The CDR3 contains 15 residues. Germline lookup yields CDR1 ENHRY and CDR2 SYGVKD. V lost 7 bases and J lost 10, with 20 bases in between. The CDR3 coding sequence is TGTGCCATCAAGGGCAGGGCGGATTCGCGCTCACCCCTCCACTTT. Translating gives CAIKGRADSRSPLHF.

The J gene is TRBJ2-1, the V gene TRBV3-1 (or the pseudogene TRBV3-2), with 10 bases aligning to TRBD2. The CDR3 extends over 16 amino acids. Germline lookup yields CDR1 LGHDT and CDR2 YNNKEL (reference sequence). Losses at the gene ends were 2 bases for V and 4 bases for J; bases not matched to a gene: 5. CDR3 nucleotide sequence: TGTGCCAGCAGCCAACTAGCGGGGGACCCTTACAATGAGCAGTTCTTC. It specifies CASSQLAGDPYNEQFF.

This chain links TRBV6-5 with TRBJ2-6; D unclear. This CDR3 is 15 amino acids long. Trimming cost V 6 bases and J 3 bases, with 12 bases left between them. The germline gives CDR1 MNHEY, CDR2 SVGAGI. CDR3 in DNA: TGTGCCAGCAGACTCCCCGGTAGTGGGGCCAACGTCCTGACTTTC. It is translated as CASRLPGSGANVLTF.

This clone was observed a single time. Here the CDR3 reads CASSPPGAGGFETQYF. The CDR3 coding sequence is TGTGCCAGCAGCCCCCCGGGAGCGGGGGGGTTTGAGACCCAGTACTTC. The rearrangement uses TRBV7-2 and TRBJ2-5; 10 positions agree with TRBD2. The CDR3 runs to 16 residues. Germline CDR1 SGHTA, CDR2 FQGNSA. The V and J ends lost 5 bases and 5 bases, in that order; junction bases with no gene match: 11. Full variable domain (remainder filled in from reference TRBV7-2 and TRBJ2-5): GAGVSQSPSNKVTEKGKDVELRCDPISGHTALYWYRQSLGQGLEFLIYFQGNSAPDKSGLPSDRFSAERTGGSVSTLTIQRTQQEDSAVYLCASSPPGAGGFETQYFGPGTRLLVL.

The CDR3 loop is CASRHRVTYGYTF. The CDR3 coding sequence is TGTGCCAGCAGACACAGGGTTACCTATGGCTACACCTTC. The chain employs TRBV3-1 (or the pseudogene TRBV3-2) and TRBJ1-2, with a possible D match to TRBD1 (6 bases). Trimming shortened V by 6 bases and J by 4 bases, and 12 bases separated the two germline ends. The CDR3 covers 13 residues. CDR1 is LGHDT, CDR2 YNNKEL, per germline (reference sequence).

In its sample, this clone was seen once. CDR3 protein: CASSYSPGGPNEQYF. The CDR3 DNA reads TGTGCCAGCAGTTACTCGCCGGGGGGGCCGAACGAGCAGTACTTC. This chain uses TRBV6-5 with TRBJ2-7; 8 positions agree with TRBD2. The V segment lost 0 bases and the J segment 5 bases; nucleotides outside the gene matches: 6. CDR3 length: 15 residues. Germline V gene lookup returns CDR1 MNHEY and CDR2 SVGAGI.

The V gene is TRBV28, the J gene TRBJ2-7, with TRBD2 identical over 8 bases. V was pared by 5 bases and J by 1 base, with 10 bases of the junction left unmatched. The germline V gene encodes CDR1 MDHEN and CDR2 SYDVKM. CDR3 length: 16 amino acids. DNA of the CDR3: TGTGCCAGCAGTCCCTACGGTAGCGGGGTATCCTACGAGCAGTACTTC. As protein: CASSPYGSGVSYEQYF.

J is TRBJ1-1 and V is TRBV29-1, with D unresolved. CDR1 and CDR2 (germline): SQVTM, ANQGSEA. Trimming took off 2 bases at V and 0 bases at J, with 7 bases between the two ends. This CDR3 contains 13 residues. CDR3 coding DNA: TGCAGCGTTGAATCCAGAATGAACACTGAAGCTTTCTTT. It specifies CSVESRMNTEAFF.